This record concerns one T cell receptor beta chain sequence. Relapse after autologous stem cell transplantation occurred in every patient, and brentuximab vedotin exposure varied. These data are taken from a study of PD-1 blockade in classical Hodgkin lymphoma. Germline loops: CDR1 SEHNR, CDR2 FQNEAQ (reference sequence). The junction had 11 bases not matched to a gene; V was cut back by 3 bases and J by 9 bases. This CDR3 has 15 amino acids. Using immunoSEQ multiplex PCR, the repertoire was profiled, and TCRdb retains in-frame clones only, with some absent. The sample yields 90,000 to 120,000 clones, 80% to 90% seen once.

This TCR came from a human donor with classical Hodgkin lymphoma. The chain employs TRBV7-9 and TRBJ2-1, with TRBD2 identical over 7 bases. Here the sequenced sample was peripheral blood mononuclear cells (PBMCs), taken before the second cycle of nivolumab. Here the CDR3 DNA reads TGTGCCAGCAGCTTCGGCGGGAGAGGCGCCGGTGAGCAGTTCTTC. The encoded protein is CASSFGGRGAGEQFF.